The entry that follows covers one T cell receptor beta chain sequence. Its antigen specificity is not known. There are no base qualities to consult, and no much larger clone falls within one base. The sample originates from a study of shared clonotypes between healthy human individuals (dated by TCRdb to the early 2020s). For the study in its entirety: A couple of women and a few men aged 18 to 49 years were included in the cohort. Per donor, three plates each were used for CD4 naive and CD4 memory, two for CD8 naive, and one for CD8 memory. Libraries were prepared and TCR repertoires were sequenced by different laboratories using diverse techniques, in order to increase sequencing depth and limit assay-specific biases. To estimate repertoire size and how much clonotype sharing occurs between individuals, the study deeply sequenced the blood TCR repertoires of five healthy adults. Each donor's leukapheresis produced roughly between roughly 0.85 and 10 billion PBMCs.

CDR1 and CDR2 are read off the germline V gene as SGHAT and FQNNGV. V loses 2 bases, J loses 9 bases, and the germline ends lie 11 bases apart. Inclusive of the bounding cysteine and phenylalanine, the CDR3 is 13 residues long. Only the CDR3 portion is preserved as DNA: 39 bases, with reading frame beginning at the first base. Using the deep immunoSEQ assay, multiplex PCR amplified TCR CDR3 regions from genomic DNA. Extracted genomic DNA from each cell subset was distributed evenly across all wells of several immunoSEQ 96-well plates, and each plate was treated as a replicate. Each replicate PCR for sorted subsets received around 200 ng genomic DNA, equal to roughly 29,000 T cell genomes. Purified libraries were quantified with a Qubit 3.0 fluorometer, sized on a Bioanalyzer 2100, and re-quantified with the KAPA Library Quantification kit. Every immunoSEQ 96-well plate was sequenced on a separate single-read 150-cycle Illumina NextSeq 550 flow cell. In the original analysis: Because the immunoSEQ output held only junctional sequences and lacked quality scores, the filtering could not match the filtering applied to full-length reads. Sequences were annotated with PyIR, a Python wrapper for IgBLAST v1.9, and V/J genes and CDR3 were assigned using IMGT germline references. Any read was removed if the V/J assignment was weak (E-value above 1e-6), the CDR3 was missing, or the read contained stop codons, out-of-frame junctions, or ambiguous translated residues. A V3J clonotype was defined by an identical inferred V gene, J gene, and CDR3 amino acid sequence. To compute the percentage overlap between repertoires, the number of shared unique clonotypes was divided by the size of the smaller repertoire. Three approaches were used to assess repertoire richness: RTK rarefaction, the Chao1 estimator, and Recon v2.1 estimates of unobserved clonotypes. Generation probabilities were computed with OLGA for all TCRbeta clonotypes obtained by the gDNA method from several donors. What TCRdb holds here is the immuneACCESS table cut down to in-frame rearrangements. Part of the clones is not present; checked against another copy, under half of the missing clones reflect an unresolved V gene, and the others are unexplained. That table is the source of V, J and clone size, and D and trimming were worked out from the DNA. This sample is represented by over a million clones; about 76% of them were singletons. The top ten hold about 1.4% of the sample.

Healthy HIV-negative adults with no recently reported acute infections or vaccinations were included as donors. Every donor was a Caucasian adult residing in Nashville, Tennessee, USA. CD4+ T cells were enriched by magnetic negative selection, after which naive cells were positively selected on CD45RA and the negative fraction was taken as the memory subset. Blood was collected by leukapheresis, and PBMCs were isolated by Ficoll-Histopaque density gradient centrifugation and then cryopreserved in liquid nitrogen vapor phase. Analytical flow cytometry was used to check the purity and quantity of each magnetically sorted T cell population. From each sorted fraction, genomic DNA was isolated and quantified by UV absorbance on a Nanodrop 2000c. Paper-wide results and their limitations: Naive subsets generally had larger estimated clonotype richness than memory subsets. Pairwise subsampling indicated that sequencing depth was expected to affect the degree of clonotype sharing among donors. When a handful of donors were compared, the shared fraction of clonotypes was around 5.1% for naive CD4, less than 4% for naive CD8, 2% to 2.5% for memory CD4, and around 0.37% for memory CD8. Only blood was sampled, and tissue TCR repertoires likely differ from those in blood. Because the study included only a small number of donors, the genetic and exposure-history diversity represented was limited. Incomplete sequencing was indicated by rarefaction of sorted-subset datasets, despite the large sequencing depth. Higher generation probabilities were observed for clonotypes shared by all four sorted-subset donors than for non-shared clonotypes.

This sequence originates from a man aged 18-30 years in good health. The V and J segments used are TRBV11-2 and TRBJ2-1; too little of a D gene remains to name it. The sample was memory CD4+ T cells sorted from blood. The cell subset or site label, read with the paper, signifies: CD45RA-negative fraction. The sequenced DNA: TGTGCCAGCAGCTTATCTGTGGGCCGTGAGCAGTTCTTC. Translated, it gives CASSLSVGREQFF.